This TCR beta chain comes out of a study of beta chain features in type 1 diabetes (dated by TCRdb to about 2018). Concerning the study at large: No differences in mean age, gender distribution, total cell number or subset yield were found between patients and healthy donors. A total of roughly 98,000,000 sorted cells were examined across all samples, and a strong correlation was observed between cell number per subset and RNA yield. The study compared TCRB repertoires of sorted circulating CD4+ T cell subsets between recently diagnosed type 1 diabetes patients and matched healthy donors. Whereas all 30 or so donors provided naive and central memory subsets, regulatory and stem cell-like memory subsets were isolated from just 8 patients and roughly eight healthy donors. Findings and caveats that apply to the study as a whole: Naive, central memory and regulatory TCRB repertoires appeared more similar among patients than among healthy donors. Because cDNA was sequenced instead of genomic DNA, activated cells with high expression could be over-represented, although the groups did not differ in activation or CD3 levels. At VDJ recombination sites, type 1 diabetes patients had fewer insertions and more deleted nucleotides, which implies abnormalities in thymic rearrangement. A moderate but significant shortening of TCRB CDR3 length was observed in type 1 diabetes patients in all four CD4+ subsets. Because small numbers of individuals were included in the HLA sub-analyses, any influence of HLA type on TCRB rearrangement was left unresolved. PCR may preferentially amplify shorter templates, but because patient and control samples were amplified and corrected together, any resulting skew would affect both groups equally.

From the cysteine through the phenylalanine, the CDR3 covers 14 amino acids. Only the CDR3 DNA stays, 42 bases, in frame from base 1. Each donor gave one peripheral blood draw, approximately 110 mL on average, collected into heparinised tubes. A BD FACSAria II and a panel including CD45RO, CCR7, CD25, CD127, CD95 and CD27 were used to sort naive, central memory, regulatory and stem cell-like memory CD4+ T cells. Every sorted population had a purity above 98%. PBMCs were separated immediately by Lymphoprep density gradient centrifugation and were stained directly, without being cultured. Samples were stained and sorted in pairs, with one healthy donor and one patient per experiment, so that batch effects were minimized. This clone occurred a few times. Its binding antigen is unknown. No base quality values were provided; no much bigger clone lies one nucleotide off. The entire amount of isolated RNA was reverse transcribed using the High Capacity cDNA Reverse Transcription Kit, so the sequenced TCRB transcripts were expressed ones. Deep immunoSEQ sequencing was performed on naive, central memory and regulatory T cell samples, with an average of about 3.6 million total reads per sample. After sorted cells were lysed in RLT buffer, RNA was extracted with DNase-treated RNeasy Micro or Mini kits, with the choice depending on cell number. Each cell subset was processed separately to prevent cross-contamination, with patient and healthy donor samples processed together. The immunoSEQ multiplex PCR was used to amplify TCRB sequences from cDNA, yielding 87-bp fragments that span the CDR3 region. Amplicons were sequenced on the Illumina HiSeq platform. The study's own analysis went as follows. PCR bias was computationally corrected using synthetic template baselines, reads within Hamming distance 2 were collapsed, and singletons that could not be merged were discarded. Reads were aligned against IMGT to assign V, D and J genes, CDR3 length and insertions or deletions at six rearrangement sites. Clonotype counts were normalized to sorted cell number within each subset before computing true diversity and Gini coefficients with the tcR R package. Repertoire sharing was quantified using the overlap coefficient calculated on TCRB nucleotide sequences. Out-of-frame TCRB sequences from naive cells were analyzed to stand in for the pre-selection repertoire. TCRdb took this table from immuneACCESS and kept in-frame rearrangements with V and J called. Such tables lack part of the clones; where checked against another copy, unresolved V genes explain under half of the gap, and the rest is unexplained. That table gives V, J and clone size, and the DNA gave D and trimming. The sample table lists hundreds of thousands of clones, 11% to 15% of them with a count of one. The ten largest clonotypes hold 0.035% to 0.045% of the sample.

The sequence links TRBV21-1 to TRBJ1-2. TRBV21-1 has pseudogene status. The sequenced sample was naive CD4+ T cells from blood. In the paper's terms, the cell subset or site label means: true naive CD4+ T cells. The clonotype was recovered from a man between 18 and 35 years old with type 1 diabetes. The nucleotide sequence reads TGTGCCAGCGCCAAAGGACCGGTGTCTCATGGCTACACCTTC. This gives the protein CASAKGPVSHGYTF.